This T cell receptor (beta chain) derives from a study of CD8+ T cells in alopecia areata. In the study overall: Patients in the study were on tofacitinib for 6 to 18 months, then off it for 6 months.

Obtained from alopecia areata patients were lesional scalp punch biopsies along with peripheral blood. The CDR3 has 15 amino acids. Germline-derived CDR1 and CDR2 are SQVTM and ANQGSEA. The germline V and J ends were trimmed by 4 bases and 2 bases, with 14 bases remaining between them. General observations from the study: Scalp sequencing captures resident alphabeta T cells of normal skin too. Alopecia totalis/universalis scalp especially showed more expanded CD8+ clones than normal scalp.

RNA, once extracted, was reverse transcribed into cDNA for use as the sequencing template. Produced via immunoSEQ multiplex PCR; TCRdb's table is partial and in-frame only. Of 130,000 to 150,000 clones listed, approximately 49% are singletons. In its sample, this clone was seen a few times. Its antigen remains unknown. The source is a human donor with alopecia areata. Specimen: CD4+ T cells sorted from blood, collected at week 0. This chain joins TRBV29-1 and TRBJ2-2; TRBD2 is a possible D gene (5 bases). The CDR3 loop is CSVVSRGINTGELFF. CDR3 DNA: TGCAGCGTTGTCTCCCGAGGGATTAACACCGGGGAGCTGTTTTTT.